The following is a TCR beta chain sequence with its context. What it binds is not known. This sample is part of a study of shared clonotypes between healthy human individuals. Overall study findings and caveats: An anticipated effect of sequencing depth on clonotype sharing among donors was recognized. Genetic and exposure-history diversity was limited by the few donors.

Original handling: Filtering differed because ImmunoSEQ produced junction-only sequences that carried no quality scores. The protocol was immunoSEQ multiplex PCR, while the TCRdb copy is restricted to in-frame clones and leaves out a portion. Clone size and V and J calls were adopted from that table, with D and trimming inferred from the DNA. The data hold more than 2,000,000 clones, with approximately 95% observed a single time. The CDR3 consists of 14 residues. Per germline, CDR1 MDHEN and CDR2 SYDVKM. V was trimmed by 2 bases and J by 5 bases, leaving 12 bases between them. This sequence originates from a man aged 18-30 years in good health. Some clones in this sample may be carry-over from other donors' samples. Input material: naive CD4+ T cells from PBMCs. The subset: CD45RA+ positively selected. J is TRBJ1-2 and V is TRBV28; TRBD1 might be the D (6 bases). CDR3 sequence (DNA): TGTGCCAGCAGTTTACGACAGGCGGCTTATGGCTACACCTTC. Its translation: CASSLRQAAYGYTF.